This T cell receptor beta chain was sequenced in a study of CD8 T cells in ankylosing spondylitis. Preparation of TCR beta libraries was done by quantitative 5'-RACE with molecular barcodes. TCRdb used MiXCR to reprocess the 5' RACE reads, holding one entry per CDR3 protein. The profile shows about 750,000 distinct CDR3 sequences, around 20% of them singletons. Study-wide results and caveats: Blood of patients with ankylosing spondylitis appeared to be characterized by a TCR beta motif of several highly homologous variants.

Ten or more counts support this clonotype. Its antigen is unidentified. Sequenced: blood, either unsorted or a sorted T cell fraction (not recorded which). The origin of this receptor is a male donor with ankylosing spondylitis.

The DNA of the CDR3 is TGTGCCAGCAGCGTAGAGGGACAGGGGAACTATGGCTACACCTTC. Amino acids: CASSVEGQGNYGYTF. V usage is TRBV9 and J usage is TRBJ1-2, with 10 bases fitting TRBD1. The V gene end was trimmed by 0 bases and the J gene end by 2 bases; junction bases not matched to a gene: 1. Germline V CDR1 and CDR2: SGDLS, YYNGEE. The CDR3 length is 15 residues.